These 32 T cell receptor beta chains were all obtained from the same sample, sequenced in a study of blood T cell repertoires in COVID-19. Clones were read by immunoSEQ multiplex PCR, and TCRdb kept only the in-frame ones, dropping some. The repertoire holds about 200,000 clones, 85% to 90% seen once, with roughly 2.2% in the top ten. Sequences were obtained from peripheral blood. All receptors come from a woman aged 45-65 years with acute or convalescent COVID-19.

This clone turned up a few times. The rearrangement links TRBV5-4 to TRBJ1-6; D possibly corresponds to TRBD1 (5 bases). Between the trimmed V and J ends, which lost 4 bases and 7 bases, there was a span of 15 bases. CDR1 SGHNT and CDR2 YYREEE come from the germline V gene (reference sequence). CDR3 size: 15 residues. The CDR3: CASSPDAAGNSPLHF. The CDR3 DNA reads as TGTGCCAGCAGCCCAGACGCGGCAGGGAATTCACCCCTCCACTTT.

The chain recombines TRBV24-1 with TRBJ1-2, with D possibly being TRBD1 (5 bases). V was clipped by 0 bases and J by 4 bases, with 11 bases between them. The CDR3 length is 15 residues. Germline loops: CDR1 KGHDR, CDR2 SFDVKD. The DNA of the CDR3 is TGTGCCACCAGTGATTTGCCCCAGGGTGTCTATGGCTACACCTTC. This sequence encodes CATSDLPQGVYGYTF.

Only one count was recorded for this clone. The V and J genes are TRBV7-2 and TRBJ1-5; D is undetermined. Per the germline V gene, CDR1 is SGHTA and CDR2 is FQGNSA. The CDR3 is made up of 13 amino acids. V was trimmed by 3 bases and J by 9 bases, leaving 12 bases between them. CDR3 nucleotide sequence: TGTGCCAGCAGCTTTGAGGGATTCGGGCCCCAGCATTTT. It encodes CASSFEGFGPQHF.

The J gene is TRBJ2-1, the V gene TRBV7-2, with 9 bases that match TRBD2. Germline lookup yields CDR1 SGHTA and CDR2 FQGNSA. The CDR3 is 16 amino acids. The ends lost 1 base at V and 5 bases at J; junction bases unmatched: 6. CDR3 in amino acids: CASSLGLADNDNEQFF. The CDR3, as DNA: TGTGCCAGCAGCTTAGGACTAGCGGATAATGACAATGAGCAGTTCTTC.

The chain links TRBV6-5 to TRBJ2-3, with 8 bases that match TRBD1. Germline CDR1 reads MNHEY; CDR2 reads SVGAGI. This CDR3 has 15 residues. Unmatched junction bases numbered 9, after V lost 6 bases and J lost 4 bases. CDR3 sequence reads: CASRRVAGGPDTQYF. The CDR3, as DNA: TGTGCCAGCAGGCGAGTGGCAGGGGGCCCAGATACGCAGTATTTT.

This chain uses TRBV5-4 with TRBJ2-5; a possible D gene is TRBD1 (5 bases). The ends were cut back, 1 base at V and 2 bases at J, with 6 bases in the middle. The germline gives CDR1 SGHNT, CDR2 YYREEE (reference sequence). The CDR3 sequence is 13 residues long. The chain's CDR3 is CASSLRGQETQYF. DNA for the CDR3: TGTGCCAGCAGCTTGAGGGGTCAAGAGACCCAGTACTTC.

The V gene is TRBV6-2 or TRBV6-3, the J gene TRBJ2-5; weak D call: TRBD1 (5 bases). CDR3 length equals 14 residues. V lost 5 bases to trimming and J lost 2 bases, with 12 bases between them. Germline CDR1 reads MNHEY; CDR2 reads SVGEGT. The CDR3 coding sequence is TGTGCCAGCAGTCCGCGACAGCTACAAGAGACCCAGTACTTC. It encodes CASSPRQLQETQYF.

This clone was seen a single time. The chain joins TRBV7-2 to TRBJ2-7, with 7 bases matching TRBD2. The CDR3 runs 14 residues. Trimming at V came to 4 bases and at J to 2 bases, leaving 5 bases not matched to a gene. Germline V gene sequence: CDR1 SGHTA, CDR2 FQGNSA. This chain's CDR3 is CASSWAGEPYEQYF. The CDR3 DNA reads TGTGCCAGCAGCTGGGCGGGAGAACCCTACGAGCAGTACTTC.

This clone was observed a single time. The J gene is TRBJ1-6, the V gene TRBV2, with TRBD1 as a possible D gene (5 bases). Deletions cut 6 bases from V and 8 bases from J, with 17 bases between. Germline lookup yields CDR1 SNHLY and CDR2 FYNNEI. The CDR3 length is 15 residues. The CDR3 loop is CASRQNPGRDSPLHF. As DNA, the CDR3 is TGTGCCAGCAGGCAGAATCCAGGGAGGGATTCACCCCTCCACTTT.

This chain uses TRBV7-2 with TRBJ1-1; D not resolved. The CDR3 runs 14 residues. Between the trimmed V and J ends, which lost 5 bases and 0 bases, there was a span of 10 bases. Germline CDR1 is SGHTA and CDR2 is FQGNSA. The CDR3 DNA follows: TGTGCCAGCAGCCCCCCTCCCGTGAACACTGAAGCTTTCTTT. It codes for CASSPPPVNTEAFF.

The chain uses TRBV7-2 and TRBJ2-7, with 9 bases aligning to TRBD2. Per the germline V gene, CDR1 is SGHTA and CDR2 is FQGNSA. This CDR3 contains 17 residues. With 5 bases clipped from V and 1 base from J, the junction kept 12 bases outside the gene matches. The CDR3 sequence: CASSRTRTSVSSYEQYF. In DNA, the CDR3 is TGTGCCAGCAGCCGGACCCGGACTAGCGTATCTTCCTACGAGCAGTACTTC.

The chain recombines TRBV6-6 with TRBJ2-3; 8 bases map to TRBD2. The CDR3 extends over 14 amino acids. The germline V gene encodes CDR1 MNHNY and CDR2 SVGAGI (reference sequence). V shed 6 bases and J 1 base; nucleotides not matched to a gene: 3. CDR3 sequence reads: CASRTGGGTDTQYF. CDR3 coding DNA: TGTGCCAGCAGAACGGGGGGGGGCACAGATACGCAGTATTTT.

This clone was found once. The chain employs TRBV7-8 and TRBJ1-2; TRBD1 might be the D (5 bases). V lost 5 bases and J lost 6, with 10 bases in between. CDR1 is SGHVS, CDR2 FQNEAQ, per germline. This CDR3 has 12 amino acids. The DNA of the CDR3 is TGTGCCAGCAGCCTACAGGCAAATGGCTACACCTTC. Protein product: CASSLQANGYTF.

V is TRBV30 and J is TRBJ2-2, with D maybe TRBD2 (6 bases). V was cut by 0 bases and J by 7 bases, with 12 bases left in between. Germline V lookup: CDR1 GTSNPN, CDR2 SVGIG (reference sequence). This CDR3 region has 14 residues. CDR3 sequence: CAWSVGGRYGELFF. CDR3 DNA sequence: TGTGCCTGGAGTGTGGGTGGGAGGTACGGGGAGCTGTTTTTT.

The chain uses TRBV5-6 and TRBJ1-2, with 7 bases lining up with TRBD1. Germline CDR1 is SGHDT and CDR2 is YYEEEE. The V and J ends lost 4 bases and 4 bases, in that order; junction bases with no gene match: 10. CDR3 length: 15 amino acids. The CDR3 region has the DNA TGTGCCAGCAGCATAGGGACAGCTTCACTCTATGGCTACACCTTC. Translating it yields CASSIGTASLYGYTF.

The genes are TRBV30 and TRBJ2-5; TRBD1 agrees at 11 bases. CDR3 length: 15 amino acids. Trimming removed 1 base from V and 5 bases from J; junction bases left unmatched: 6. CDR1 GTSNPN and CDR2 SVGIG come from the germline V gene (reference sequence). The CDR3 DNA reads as TGTGCCTGGAGTGGGACAGGGGGCTACCTTGAGACCCAGTACTTC. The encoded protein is CAWSGTGGYLETQYF.

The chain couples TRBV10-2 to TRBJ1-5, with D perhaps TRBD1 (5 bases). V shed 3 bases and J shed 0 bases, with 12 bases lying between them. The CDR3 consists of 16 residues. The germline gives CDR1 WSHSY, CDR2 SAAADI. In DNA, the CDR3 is TGCGCCAGCAGTGAAACAGGCGGTTATAGCAATCAGCCCCAGCATTTT. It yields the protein CASSETGGYSNQPQHF.

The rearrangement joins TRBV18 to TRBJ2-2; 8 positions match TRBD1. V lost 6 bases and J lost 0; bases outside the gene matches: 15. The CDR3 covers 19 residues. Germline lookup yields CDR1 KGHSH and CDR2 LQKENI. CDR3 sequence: CASSQRGTGSTANTGELFF. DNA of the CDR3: TGTGCCAGCTCCCAAAGGGGGACAGGTTCCACAGCGAACACCGGGGAGCTGTTTTTT.

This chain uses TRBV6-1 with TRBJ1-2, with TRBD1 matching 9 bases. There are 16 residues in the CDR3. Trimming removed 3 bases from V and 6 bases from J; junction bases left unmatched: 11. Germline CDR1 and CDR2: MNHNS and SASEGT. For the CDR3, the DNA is TGTGCCAGCAGTGAGAGGTACAGGGGGCTGGTGGATGGCTACACCTTC. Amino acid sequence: CASSERYRGLVDGYTF.

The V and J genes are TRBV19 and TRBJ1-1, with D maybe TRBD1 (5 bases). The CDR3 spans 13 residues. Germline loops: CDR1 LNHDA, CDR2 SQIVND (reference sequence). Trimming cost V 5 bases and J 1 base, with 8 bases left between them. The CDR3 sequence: CASSSDRNTEAFF. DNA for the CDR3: TGTGCCAGTAGTTCCGACAGGAACACTGAAGCTTTCTTT.

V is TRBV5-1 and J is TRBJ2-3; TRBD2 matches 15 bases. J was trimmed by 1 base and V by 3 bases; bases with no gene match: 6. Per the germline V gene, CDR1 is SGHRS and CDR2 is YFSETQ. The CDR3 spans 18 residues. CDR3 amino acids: CASSYWTSGGVGTDTQYF. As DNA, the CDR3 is TGCGCCAGCAGCTATTGGACTAGCGGGGGGGTAGGCACAGATACGCAGTATTTT.

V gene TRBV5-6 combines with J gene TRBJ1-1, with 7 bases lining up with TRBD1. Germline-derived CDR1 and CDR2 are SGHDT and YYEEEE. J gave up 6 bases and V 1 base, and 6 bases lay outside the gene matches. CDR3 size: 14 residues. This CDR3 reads CASSLRDRVPEAFF. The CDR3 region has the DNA TGTGCCAGCAGCTTGCGAGACAGGGTCCCTGAAGCTTTCTTT.

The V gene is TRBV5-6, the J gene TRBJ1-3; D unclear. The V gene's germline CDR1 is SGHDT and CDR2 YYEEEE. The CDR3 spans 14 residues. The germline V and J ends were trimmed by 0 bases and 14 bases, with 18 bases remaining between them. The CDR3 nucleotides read TGTGCCAGCAGCTTGGGGGCCCCCGAAACTCCCGTATATTTT. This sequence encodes CASSLGAPETPVYF.

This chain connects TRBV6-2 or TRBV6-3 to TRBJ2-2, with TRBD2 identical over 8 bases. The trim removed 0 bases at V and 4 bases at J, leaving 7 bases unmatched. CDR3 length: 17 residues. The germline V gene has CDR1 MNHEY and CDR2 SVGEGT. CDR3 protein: CASSYSFGTRSTGELFF. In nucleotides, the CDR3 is TGTGCCAGCAGTTACTCCTTTGGGACTAGAAGCACCGGGGAGCTGTTTTTT.

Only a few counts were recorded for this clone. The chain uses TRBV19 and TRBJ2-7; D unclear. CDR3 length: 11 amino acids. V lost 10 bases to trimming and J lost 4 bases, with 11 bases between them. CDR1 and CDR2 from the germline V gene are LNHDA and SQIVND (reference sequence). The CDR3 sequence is CATSNRYEQYF. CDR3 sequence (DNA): TGTGCCACCTCAAACAGATACGAGCAGTACTTC. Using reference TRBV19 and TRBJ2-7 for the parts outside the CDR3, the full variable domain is DGGITQSPKYLFRKEGQNVTLSCEQNLNHDAMYWYRQDPGQGLRLIYYSQIVNDFQKGDIAEGYSVSREKKESFPLTVTSAQKNPTAFYLCATSNRYEQYFGPGTRLTVT.

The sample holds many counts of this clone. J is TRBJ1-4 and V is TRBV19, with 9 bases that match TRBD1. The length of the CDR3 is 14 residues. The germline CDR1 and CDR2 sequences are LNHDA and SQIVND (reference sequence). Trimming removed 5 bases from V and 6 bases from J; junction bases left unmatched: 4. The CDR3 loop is CASSLRQGDEKLFF. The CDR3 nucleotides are TGTGCCAGTAGTCTACGACAGGGGGATGAAAAACTGTTTTTT.

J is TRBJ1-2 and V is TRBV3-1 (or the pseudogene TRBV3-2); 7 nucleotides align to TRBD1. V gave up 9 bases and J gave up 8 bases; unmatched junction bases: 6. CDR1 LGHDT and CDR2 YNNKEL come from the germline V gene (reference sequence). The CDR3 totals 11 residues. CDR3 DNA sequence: TGTGCCAGTAGACAGGGTGGCGGCTACACCTTC. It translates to CASRQGGGYTF.

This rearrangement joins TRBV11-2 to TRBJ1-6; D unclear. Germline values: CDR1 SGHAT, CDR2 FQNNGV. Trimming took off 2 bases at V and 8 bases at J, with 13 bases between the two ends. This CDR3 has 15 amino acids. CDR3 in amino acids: CASSLFSGRDSPLHF. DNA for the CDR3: TGTGCCAGCAGCTTATTTTCGGGTCGCGATTCACCCCTCCACTTT.

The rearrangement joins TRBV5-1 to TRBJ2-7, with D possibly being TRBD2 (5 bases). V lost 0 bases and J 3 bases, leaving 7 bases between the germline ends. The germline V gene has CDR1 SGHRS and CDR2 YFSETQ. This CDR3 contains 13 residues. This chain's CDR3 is CASSLDGSYEQYF. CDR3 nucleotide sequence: TGCGCCAGCAGCTTGGATGGGAGCTACGAGCAGTACTTC. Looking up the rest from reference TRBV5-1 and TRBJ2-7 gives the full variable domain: KAGVTQTPRYLIKTRGQQVTLSCSPISGHRSVSWYQQTPGQGLQFLFEYFSETQRNKGNFPGRFSGRQFSNSRSEMNVSTLELGDSALYLCASSLDGSYEQYFGPGTRLTVT.

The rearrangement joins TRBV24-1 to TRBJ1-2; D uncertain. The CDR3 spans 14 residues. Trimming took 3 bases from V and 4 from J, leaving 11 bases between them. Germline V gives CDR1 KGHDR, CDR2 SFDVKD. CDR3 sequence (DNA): TGTGCCACCAGTGATGCGGGAGATTCCTATGGCTACACCTTC. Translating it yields CATSDAGDSYGYTF.

The CDR3 coding sequence is TGTGCCAGTAGAGGGACTAGATCAGATACGCAGTATTTT. The encoded protein is CASRGTRSDTQYF. The chain recombines TRBV2 with TRBJ2-3, with 8 bases matching TRBD2. The CDR3 totals 13 residues. The ends lost 9 bases at V and 4 bases at J; junction bases unmatched: 6. Per germline, CDR1 SNHLY and CDR2 FYNNEI.

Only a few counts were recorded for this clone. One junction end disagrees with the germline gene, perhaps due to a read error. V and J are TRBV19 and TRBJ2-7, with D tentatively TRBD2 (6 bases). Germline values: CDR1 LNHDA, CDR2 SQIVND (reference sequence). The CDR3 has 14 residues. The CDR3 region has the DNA TGTGCCAGTAGTATAGATCTATTGGTCGGGAGCGCATCTTTC. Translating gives CASSIDLLVGSASF.